This T cell receptor beta chain was profiled in a study of tumor-infiltrating lymphocytes in primary liver carcinoma. About the research overall: The five patients, who were men and women, ranged in age from 30 to 69 years.

Starting from 500 ng of total RNA, TCR beta cDNA was produced with a primer in the constant region. Three-round nested multiplex PCR performed with slightly modified ARM-PCR produced the TCR beta libraries. For approximately 10 cycles apiece, the opening two PCR rounds ran with TRBV1-TRBV30 forward primers and a C-beta reverse primer. MiXCR, run by TCRdb on the multiplex PCR reads, gives a single entry per CDR3 protein. The repertoire consists of 300,000 to 400,000 distinct CDR3 sequences, with approximately 64% occurring once and the leading ten covering approximately 5.9%. CDR1 ENHRY and CDR2 SYGVKD come from the germline V gene. Losses at the gene ends were 7 bases for V and 9 bases for J; bases not matched to a gene: 8. There are 12 residues in the CDR3. For blood RNA, unsorted whole blood served as the source, and germline DNA was extracted too. Patients were treatment-naive with chronic HBV infection.

The source of this sequence is a man aged 35 to 55 with primary liver carcinoma and hepatitis B virus infection. The chain employs TRBV10-3 and TRBJ2-7; TRBD2 agrees at 8 bases. Sequences were obtained from peripheral blood. CDR3 in DNA: TGTGCCATCACAGGACTAGCTGGCGGGCAGTACTTC. It encodes CAITGLAGGQYF.